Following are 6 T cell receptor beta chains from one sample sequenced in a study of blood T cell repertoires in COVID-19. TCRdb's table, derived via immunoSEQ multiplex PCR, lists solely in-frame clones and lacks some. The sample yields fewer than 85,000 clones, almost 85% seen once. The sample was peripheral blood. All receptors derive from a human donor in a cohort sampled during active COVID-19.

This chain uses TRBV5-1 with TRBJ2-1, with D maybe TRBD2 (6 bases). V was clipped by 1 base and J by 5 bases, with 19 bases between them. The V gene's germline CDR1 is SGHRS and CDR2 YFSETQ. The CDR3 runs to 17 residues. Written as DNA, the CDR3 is TGCGCCAGCAGCTTGCCCTCGGGGACGGGGGTCGACAATGAGCAGTTCTTC. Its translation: CASSLPSGTGVDNEQFF.

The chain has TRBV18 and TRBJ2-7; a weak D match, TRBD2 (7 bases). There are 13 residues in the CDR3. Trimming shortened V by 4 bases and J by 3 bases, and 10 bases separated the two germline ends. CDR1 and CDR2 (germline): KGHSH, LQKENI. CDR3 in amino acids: CASSLGGHYEQYF. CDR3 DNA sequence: TGTGCCAGCTCACTGGGGGGGCACTACGAGCAGTACTTC.

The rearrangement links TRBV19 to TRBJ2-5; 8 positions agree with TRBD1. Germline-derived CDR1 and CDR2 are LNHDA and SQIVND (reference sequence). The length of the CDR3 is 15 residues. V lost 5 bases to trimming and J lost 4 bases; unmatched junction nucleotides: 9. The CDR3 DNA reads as TGTGCCAGTAGTCCCCAGGGGGCGCTCGGAGAGACCCAGTACTTC. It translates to CASSPQGALGETQYF.

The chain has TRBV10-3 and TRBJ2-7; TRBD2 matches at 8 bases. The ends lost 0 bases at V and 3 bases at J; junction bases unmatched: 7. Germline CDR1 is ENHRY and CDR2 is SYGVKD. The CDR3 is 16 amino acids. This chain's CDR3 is CAISESAGGVIYEQYF. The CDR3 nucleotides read TGTGCCATCAGTGAGTCCGCGGGGGGCGTAATCTACGAGCAGTACTTC.

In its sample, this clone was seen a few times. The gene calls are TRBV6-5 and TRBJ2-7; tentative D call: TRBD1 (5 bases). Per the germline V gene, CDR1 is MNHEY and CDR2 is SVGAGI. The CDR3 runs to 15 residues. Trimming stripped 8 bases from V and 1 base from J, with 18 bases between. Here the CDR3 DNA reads TGTGCCAGCTCATTGGGTGACAGTACATCCTACGAGCAGTACTTC. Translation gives CASSLGDSTSYEQYF.

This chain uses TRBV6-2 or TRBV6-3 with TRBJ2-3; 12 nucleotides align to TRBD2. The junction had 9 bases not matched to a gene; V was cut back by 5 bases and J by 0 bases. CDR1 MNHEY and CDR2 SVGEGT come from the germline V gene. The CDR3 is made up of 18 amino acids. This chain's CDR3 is CASSKRLAGATSTDTQYF. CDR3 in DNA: TGTGCCAGCAGTAAACGACTAGCGGGGGCCACAAGCACAGATACGCAGTATTTT.